This record covers a single T cell receptor (beta chain). Its cognate antigen is unknown. Possible read error: a much larger clone is one base away. This specimen comes from a study of blood T cells in healthy people across ages. Broader study findings: It was not known whether donors were CMV positive (a possible confounder of expanded clonotype changes). It was not possible, with unsorted PBMCs, to conclusively compare naive and antigen-experienced cells.

A second roughly 6 to 12 cycle PCR used barcoded and J-beta primers. TCRdb recomputed calls from the 5' RACE reads with MiXCR, one row per CDR3 protein. The sample consists of about 670,000 distinct CDR3 sequences, about 43% of them appearing once. Trimming removed 3 bases from V and 11 bases from J, with 16 bases in between. CDR1 SQVTM and CDR2 ANQGSEA come from the germline V gene. This CDR3 contains 12 residues. Researchers isolated at least 7 million PBMCs per sample. The sequence was obtained from a man older than 75 in good health. Material: blood. The V and J genes are TRBV29-1 and TRBJ2-5; no reliable D call. As DNA, the CDR3 is TGCAGCGTTGAGGGCGGTTACAATGAGCAGTACTTC. It encodes CSVEGGYNEQYF.